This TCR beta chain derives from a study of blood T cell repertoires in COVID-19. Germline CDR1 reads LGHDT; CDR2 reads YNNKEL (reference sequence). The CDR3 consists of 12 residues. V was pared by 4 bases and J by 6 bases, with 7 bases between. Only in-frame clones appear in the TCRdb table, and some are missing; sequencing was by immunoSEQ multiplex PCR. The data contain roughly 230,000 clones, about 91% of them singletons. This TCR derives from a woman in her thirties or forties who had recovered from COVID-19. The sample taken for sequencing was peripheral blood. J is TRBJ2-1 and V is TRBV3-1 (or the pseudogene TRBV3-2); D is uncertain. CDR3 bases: TGTGCCAGCAGCCTAGCCCCCAATGAGCAGTTCTTC. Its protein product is CASSLAPNEQFF.